Reported below is one T cell receptor beta chain. Its antigen is currently not known. Base qualities are not recorded, but no much larger clone differs from it by a single base. The data were obtained in a study of radiation and T cells in renal cell carcinoma (TCRdb year 2020). About the investigation overall: The samples were obtained from a clinical trial, where primary renal cell carcinomas were treated with 15 Gy stereotactic body radiation therapy and then removed by nephrectomy 4 weeks afterward. In total, approximately 55 samples, comprising 26 tumors and some 27 peripheral blood samples, were subjected to TCR beta sequencing. A total of 3.5 million to 4.5 million unique CDR3 nucleotide sequences, encoding some 2,700,000 unique CDR3 amino acid sequences, were found across all 50 or so samples. What the study reported, not specific to this receptor: Changes in the blood repertoire were not tracked past 4 weeks after treatment. With a single-armed trial design, the study had no way to address how radiation dose or scheduling affects the TCR repertoire. Because pretreatment tumor biopsies were not available, the baseline intratumoral presence of clonotypes could not be determined. In blood, the top tumor clonotypes increased from baseline to 2 weeks after radiation and then shrank by 4 weeks, which suggests a temporary expansion of tumor-resident clones.

For CDR1 and CDR2, the germline V gene lists MNHEY and SVGAGI. Inclusive of the bounding cysteine and phenylalanine, the CDR3 is 13 residues long. Of all the DNA, just the CDR3 is kept, 39 bases in frame from base 1. V is cut by 6 bases and J by 0 bases, and the space between the germline ends is 8 bases. In the paper's terms, the time point label means: blood 2 weeks post-SBRT. This specimen's treatment or condition label, per the study, means: 15 Gy SBRT to primary tumor, nephrectomy 4 weeks later. To follow tumor-enriched clonotypes, peripheral blood was collected serially from radiation-treated patients at baseline and again at 2 weeks and 4 weeks after SBRT. Every patient's renal cell carcinoma showed clear cell pathology. The QIAamp DNA Blood Mini Kit (Qiagen) was used to prepare genomic DNA for TCR sequencing. Samples were included in the analyses only if all quality control checks were passed.

The immunoSEQ kit was used, according to the manufacturer's recommendations, to generate TCR beta libraries from genomic DNA. To prepare libraries, a first multiplex PCR with proprietary primers was run, followed by a second PCR that added unique barcodes, and a bead cleanup was done after each round. Each sample batch included a kit-provided positive control reaction and a negative control reaction. The final libraries underwent checking on an Agilent 4200 TapeStation D1000 ScreenTape, volumetric pooling, and quantification by qPCR. An Illumina NextSeq500 fitted with a MidOutput 150-cycle cartridge performed the sequencing, running 156 Read1 cycles and 15 Index1 cycles with the kit's custom primers. The pooled library was loaded at approximately 0.95 pM with around 22% PhiX control spiked in. The source study handled its data this way. Vendor-processed data were analyzed in R, and a clonotype was defined as all T cells sharing the same CDR3 nucleotide sequence. For clone abundance analyses, frequencies were normalized to the 10,000 most abundant clones per sample. Before analysis, public T cell clones were removed, and these numbered fewer than six per sample on average. Tumor-enriched clonotypes and baseline blood-enriched clonotypes were defined as those with an abundance difference of at least 32-fold between compartments. A beta-binomial differential abundance model was used to identify clonotypes that were expanded or contracted between blood time points. The Baroni-Urbani and Buser coefficient was used to measure tumor-blood repertoire similarity, and groups were compared with two-tailed Wilcoxon tests in R. TCRdb stores this immuneACCESS table with in-frame sequences only. Part of the clones is absent; in the studies checked, under half of the shortfall reflects unresolved V genes, and no reason is known for the rest. That table is the source of V, J and clone size, and D and trimming were worked out from the DNA. The sample table lists roughly 140,000 clones, approximately 86% of them with a count of one. Clones ranked in the top ten supply 10% to 15% of the sample.

The specimen comprised blood, sampled from a patient whose treatment included radiotherapy and nephrectomy. The receptor was isolated from a woman aged 45 to 65 with renal cell carcinoma. This sequence uses TRBV6-5 and TRBJ1-2; the D gene cannot be resolved reliably. The CDR3: CASREGANYGYTF. At the DNA level, the sequence is TGTGCCAGCAGGGAGGGAGCTAACTATGGCTACACCTTC.